This T cell receptor beta chain was sequenced in a study of blood T cell repertoires in COVID-19. Study information: In each case, the material was cDNA or gDNA derived from T cells, B-cell-depleted T cells, or PBMCs.

The germline V and J ends were trimmed by 7 bases and 3 bases, with 13 bases remaining between them. Germline CDR1 SGHRS, CDR2 YFSETQ. This CDR3 has 13 amino acids. Authors' processing steps: Scientists estimated how many nucleated cells there were by amplifying reference gene primers. Profiled with immunoSEQ multiplex PCR; TCRdb holds only in-frame clones, not every one. The DNA was the basis for D and trimming; V, J and clone size are from that table. Here the sample spans about 250,000 clones, roughly 80% being singletons. The chain employs TRBV5-1 and TRBJ1-1; D is perhaps TRBD1 (6 bases). The sequenced sample was peripheral blood. The clonotype was recovered from a man older than 75 with acute or convalescent COVID-19. The CDR3 DNA sequence: TGCGCCAGCGGGGGGGCTTCTGACACTGAAGCTTTCTTT. It codes for CASGGASDTEAFF.